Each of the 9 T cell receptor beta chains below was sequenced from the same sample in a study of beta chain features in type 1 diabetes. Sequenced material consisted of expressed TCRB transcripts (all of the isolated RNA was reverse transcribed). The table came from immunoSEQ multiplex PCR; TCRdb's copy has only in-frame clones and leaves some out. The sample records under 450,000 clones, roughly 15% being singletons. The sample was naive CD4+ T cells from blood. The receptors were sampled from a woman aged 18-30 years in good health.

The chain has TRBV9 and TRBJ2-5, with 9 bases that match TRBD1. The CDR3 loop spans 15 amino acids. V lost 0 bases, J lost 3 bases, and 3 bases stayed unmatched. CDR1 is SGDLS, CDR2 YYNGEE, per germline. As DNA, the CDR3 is TGTGCCAGCAGCGTAGCGACAGGGGGGAAAGAGACCCAGTACTTC. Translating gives CASSVATGGKETQYF.

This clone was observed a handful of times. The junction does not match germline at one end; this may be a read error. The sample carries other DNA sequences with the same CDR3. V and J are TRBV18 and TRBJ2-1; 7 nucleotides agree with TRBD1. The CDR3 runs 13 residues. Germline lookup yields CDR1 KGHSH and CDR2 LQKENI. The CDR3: CASSPQGYNEQFF. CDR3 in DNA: TGTGCCAGCTCCCCACAGGGGTACAATGAGCAGTTCTTC.

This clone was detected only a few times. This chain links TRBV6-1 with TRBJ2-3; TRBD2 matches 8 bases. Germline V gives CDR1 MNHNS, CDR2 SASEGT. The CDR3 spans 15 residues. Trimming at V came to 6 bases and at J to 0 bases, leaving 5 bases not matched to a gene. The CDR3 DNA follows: TGTGCCAGCAGGGCCAGCGGGAGCAGCACAGATACGCAGTATTTT. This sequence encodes CASRASGSSTDTQYF.

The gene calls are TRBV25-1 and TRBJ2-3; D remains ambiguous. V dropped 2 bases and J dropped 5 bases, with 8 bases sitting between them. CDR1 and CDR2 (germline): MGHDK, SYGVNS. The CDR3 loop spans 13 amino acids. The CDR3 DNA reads TGTGCCAGCAGTGAACCCCTCGGAGATACGCAGTATTTT. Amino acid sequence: CASSEPLGDTQYF.

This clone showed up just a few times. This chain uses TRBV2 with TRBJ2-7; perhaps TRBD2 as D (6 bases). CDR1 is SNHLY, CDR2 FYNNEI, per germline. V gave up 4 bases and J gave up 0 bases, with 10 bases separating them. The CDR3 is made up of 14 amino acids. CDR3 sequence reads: CASSAGSTSYEQYF. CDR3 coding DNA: TGTGCCAGCAGTGCCGGGAGTACCTCCTACGAGCAGTACTTC.

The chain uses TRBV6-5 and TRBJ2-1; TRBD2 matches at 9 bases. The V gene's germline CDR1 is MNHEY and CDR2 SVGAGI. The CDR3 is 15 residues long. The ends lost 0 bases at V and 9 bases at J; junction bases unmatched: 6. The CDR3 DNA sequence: TGTGCCAGCAGTTACTCGGTAGCGGGAGTGTTTGAGCAGTTCTTC. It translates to CASSYSVAGVFEQFF.

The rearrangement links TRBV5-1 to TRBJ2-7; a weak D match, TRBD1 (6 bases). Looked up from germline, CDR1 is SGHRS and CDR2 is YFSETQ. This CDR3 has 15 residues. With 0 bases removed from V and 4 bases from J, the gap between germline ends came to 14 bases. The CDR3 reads CASSLAAGESYEQYF. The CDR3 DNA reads TGCGCCAGCAGCTTGGCGGCAGGGGAAAGTTACGAGCAGTACTTC.

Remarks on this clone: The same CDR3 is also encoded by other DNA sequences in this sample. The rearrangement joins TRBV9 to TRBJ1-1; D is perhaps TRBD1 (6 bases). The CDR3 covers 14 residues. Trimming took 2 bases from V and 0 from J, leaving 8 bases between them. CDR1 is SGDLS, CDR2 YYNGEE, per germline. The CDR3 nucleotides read TGTGCCAGCAGCGTTGCAGGGGTGAACACTGAAGCTTTCTTT. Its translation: CASSVAGVNTEAFF.

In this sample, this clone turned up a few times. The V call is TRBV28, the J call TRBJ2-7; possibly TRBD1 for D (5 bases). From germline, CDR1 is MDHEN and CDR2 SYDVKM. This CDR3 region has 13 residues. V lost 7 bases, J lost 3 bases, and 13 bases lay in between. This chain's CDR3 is CASTTSQGYEQYF. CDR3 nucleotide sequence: TGTGCCAGCACCACTTCCCAGGGCTACGAGCAGTACTTC.